The following is a T cell receptor beta chain sequence with its context. Its matching antigen is unknown. Sequencing was performed with immunoSEQ multiplex PCR; in TCRdb, only in-frame clones are kept and a portion is missing. The data contain around 120,000 clones, just under 90% of them singletons. The CDR3 is made up of 14 amino acids. In germline, CDR1 is SGHTA, CDR2 FQGNSA. The V end was cut by 1 base, the J end by 4 bases, with 9 bases between. This record comes from a study of T cell responses to AZD1222 COVID-19 vaccine. Study findings and constraints: Unmutated regions of variants are reportedly targeted by nearly half of spike-specific TCRs. Females outnumbered males among donors, who were mostly white British; clonal diversity was possibly underestimated. The peak T cell response came first, and repertoires were sampled only after it.

The sequence came from an adult in good health. The V gene is TRBV7-2, the J gene TRBJ2-3, with a tentative D call TRBD2 (6 bases). The sample consisted of peripheral blood, taken on day 0 of AZD1222 vaccination. The DNA for the CDR3 is TGTGCCAGCAGCTTAGGGCCGGGGGCAGATACGCAGTATTTT. It translates to CASSLGPGADTQYF. Full variable domain (outside the CDR3, taken from reference TRBV7-2 and TRBJ2-3): GAGVSQSPSNKVTEKGKDVELRCDPISGHTALYWYRQSLGQGLEFLIYFQGNSAPDKSGLPSDRFSAERTGGSVSTLTIQRTQQEDSAVYLCASSLGPGADTQYFGPGTRLTVL.